These T cell receptor beta chains were read from a single sample in a study of CD8 T cells in ankylosing spondylitis. TCRdb recomputed calls from the 5' RACE reads with MiXCR, one row per CDR3 protein. In the table there are roughly 220,000 distinct CDR3 sequences, more than 9% of which are singletons. The sample was blood, either unsorted or a sorted T cell fraction (not recorded which). Receptor source: a male donor with ankylosing spondylitis or in good health (not recorded which). The CDR3 runs from the conserved cysteine through the conserved F or W. The order of the fields is clone size, D gene, V gene, J gene, CDR3 protein, CDR3 DNA. The D gene is left open where the match is weak. Only some rows state a clone size, as once, few, many or a class for expanded clones.

many	TRBD1	TRBV20-1	TRBJ1-2	CSAKTGFNYGYTF	TGCAGTGCAAAGACAGGGTTTAACTATGGCTACACCTTC
many	.	TRBV24-1	TRBJ2-6	CATSEGGGSGANVLTF	TGTGCCACCAGCGAGGGAGGCGGCTCTGGGGCCAACGTCCTGACTTTC
many	TRBD2	TRBV7-6	TRBJ2-7	CASSRRPGLASYEQYF	TGTGCCAGCAGCCGAAGGCCGGGACTAGCCTCCTACGAGCAGTACTTC
many	.	TRBV6-5	TRBJ2-5	CASSYGEKETQYF	TGTGCCAGCAGTTACGGAGAAAAAGAGACCCAGTACTTC
many	.	TRBV20-1	TRBJ2-5	CSARDLLAGETQYF	TGCAGTGCTAGAGATCTCTTGGCAGGAGAGACCCAGTACTTC
.	.	TRBV3-1	TRBJ2-1	CASSRLADLDEQFF	TGTGCCAGCAGCCGCCTAGCTGATCTCGATGAGCAGTTCTTC
.	.	TRBV30	TRBJ1-5	CAWSGVLSNQPQHF	TGTGCCTGGAGTGGGGTGTTAAGCAATCAGCCCCAGCATTTT
many	TRBD1	TRBV7-9	TRBJ2-1	CASRLGDRGYNEQFF	TGTGCCAGCAGGTTGGGGGACAGGGGCTACAATGAGCAGTTCTTC
many	.	TRBV6-1	TRBJ2-3	CASGAEGGTDTQYF	TGTGCCAGCGGGGCCGAGGGGGGGACAGATACGCAGTATTTT
few	.	TRBV29-1	TRBJ2-4	CSVFGGGDIQYF	TGCAGCGTTTTTGGTGGAGGTGACATTCAGTACTTC
.	.	TRBV20-1	TRBJ2-7	CSARGSPPGSYEQYF	TGCAGTGCTAGGGGGAGTCCACCCGGCTCCTACGAGCAGTACTTC
many	TRBD1	TRBV7-2	TRBJ2-7	CASSRLGAGGNMYEQYF	TGTGCCAGCAGCCGACTCGGGGCAGGGGGCAATATGTACGAGCAGTACTTC
many	.	TRBV12-3/TRBV12-4	TRBJ2-7	CASSPGLGEQYF	TGTGCCAGCAGTCCCGGGTTAGGCGAGCAGTACTTC
.	.	TRBV7-3	TRBJ1-1	CASSSAGGNTEAFF	TGTGCCAGCAGCTCTGCGGGGGGCAACACTGAAGCTTTCTTT
many	.	TRBV29-1	TRBJ2-2	CSVEGTGELFF	TGCAGCGTTGAAGGGACCGGGGAGCTGTTTTTT
many	.	TRBV20-1	TRBJ1-1	CSASSGARSSVF	TGCAGTGCTTCGAGCGGGGCCCGTTCGAGTGTGTTT
few	.	TRBV5-4	TRBJ2-5	CASSHRDSQETQYF	TGTGCCAGCAGCCACCGGGACTCTCAAGAGACCCAGTACTTC
.	.	TRBV9	TRBJ1-2	CASTDDYGYTF	TGTGCCAGCACTGATGACTATGGCTACACCTTC
.	TRBD1	TRBV27	TRBJ1-2	CASRMGDRVYYGYTF	TGTGCCAGCAGGATGGGGGACAGGGTGTACTATGGCTACACCTTC
.	TRBD2	TRBV7-9	TRBJ2-3	CATERGASTDTQYF	TGTGCCACCGAGCGGGGGGCTAGCACAGATACGCAGTATTTT
many	.	TRBV7-2	TRBJ2-2	CASSLIVNTGELFF	TGTGCCAGCAGCTTAATTGTGAACACCGGGGAGCTGTTTTTT
.	.	TRBV9	TRBJ1-2	CASSGRDGGYGDTF	TGTGCCAGCAGCGGCCGGGACGGAGGTTATGGCGACACCTTC
many	.	TRBV12-3/TRBV12-4	TRBJ2-6	CASSISGANVLTF	TGTGCCAGCAGTATCTCTGGGGCCAACGTCCTGACTTTC
few	TRBD1	TRBV7-9	TRBJ1-5	CASSLAGGGQGAQPQHF	TGTGCCAGCAGCTTAGCGGGCGGGGGACAGGGGGCGCAGCCCCAGCATTTT
few	TRBD2	TRBV7-2	TRBJ2-1	CASSSLAGGPVDEQFF	TGTGCCAGCAGCTCCCTAGCGGGGGGGCCGGTCGATGAGCAGTTCTTC
many	.	TRBV7-8	TRBJ2-2	CASSPRGSNTGELFF	TGTGCCAGCAGCCCCCGGGGATCTAACACCGGGGAGCTGTTTTTT
many	.	TRBV5-1	TRBJ1-2	CASSFFLDSGNGYTF	TGCGCCAGCAGCTTCTTCCTGGACAGCGGTAATGGCTACACCTTC
many	TRBD2	TRBV6-1	TRBJ2-5	CASSEPRIAGKETQYF	TGTGCCAGCAGTGAACCCCGTATAGCGGGTAAAGAGACCCAGTACTTC
many	.	TRBV12-3/TRBV12-4	TRBJ1-1	CASGRSTSTEAFF	TGTGCCAGCGGCCGGTCTACGAGCACTGAAGCTTTCTTT
many	.	TRBV5-1	TRBJ2-5	CASSLGQGAQYF	TGCGCCAGCAGCTTGGGTCAAGGGGCCCAGTACTTC